This T cell receptor (beta chain) is from a study of shared clonotypes between healthy human individuals. The CDR3 is made up of 15 amino acids. V lost 0 bases to trimming and J lost 7 bases, with 14 bases between them. The germline gives CDR1 SGDLS, CDR2 YYNGEE. Study processing details: Without quality scores, immunoSEQ junctional reads could not be filtered like full-length reads. Here immunoSEQ multiplex PCR was the method, and the copy in TCRdb shows in-frame clones only, minus some. That table is the source of V, J and clone size, and D and trimming were worked out from the DNA. Seen here are 2 million to 2.5 million clones, roughly 95% observed once, and the top ten hold approximately 0.13%.

This clonotype originated in a man in his late teens or twenties in good health. Sequencing was performed on naive CD4+ T cells sorted from blood. The subset is: CD45RA+ positively selected. The rearrangement uses TRBV9 and TRBJ2-1; tentatively, D is TRBD2 (6 bases). CDR3 region: CASSVAGGIGNEQFF. The DNA of the CDR3 is TGTGCCAGCAGCGTAGCTGGCGGGATAGGGAATGAGCAGTTCTTC.